One sample yielded the 4 T cell receptor beta chains listed below, sequenced in a study of blood T cell repertoires in COVID-19. Sequencing was performed with immunoSEQ multiplex PCR; in TCRdb, only in-frame clones are kept and a portion is missing. The sample has about 150,000 clones; 80% are singletons. Sequenced input: peripheral blood. These receptors originate from a man in his sixties with acute or convalescent COVID-19.

The V gene is TRBV15, the J gene TRBJ2-7; D not certain. CDR3 length: 13 amino acids. V was clipped by 0 bases and J by 3 bases, with 6 bases between them. CDR1 and CDR2 from the germline V gene are LNHNV and YYDKDF (reference sequence). Here the CDR3 DNA reads TGTGCCACCAGCAGAGAACGCAGCTACGAGCAGTACTTC. Protein: CATSRERSYEQYF.

Here the CDR3 DNA reads TGTGCCAGCAGCCTCGGACAGGGCGGAATATCTGGGGCCAACGTCCTGACTTTC. Translated: CASSLGQGGISGANVLTF. The chain carries TRBV11-2 and TRBJ2-6, with TRBD1 matching over 8 bases. Trimming cost V 5 bases and J 1 base; bases outside gene matches: 10. CDR3 size: 18 residues. Per germline, CDR1 SGHAT and CDR2 FQNNGV.

The chain joins TRBV20-1 to TRBJ2-1; D gene unclear. Trimming took off 5 bases at V and 1 base at J, with 3 bases between the two ends. There are 11 residues in the CDR3. Germline loops: CDR1 DFQATT, CDR2 SNEGSKA (reference sequence). CDR3 DNA sequence: TGCAGTGCTTCTTCCTACAATGAGCAGTTCTTC. Its protein product is CSASSYNEQFF.

This chain connects TRBV14 to TRBJ2-7; TRBD2 agrees at 9 bases. V gave up 1 base and J gave up 2 bases; unmatched junction bases: 3. Germline values: CDR1 SGHDN, CDR2 FVKESK. CDR3 size: 15 residues. This chain's CDR3 is CASSQVSGGPYEQYF. In DNA form, the CDR3 reads TGTGCCAGCAGCCAAGTTAGCGGGGGTCCCTACGAGCAGTACTTC.